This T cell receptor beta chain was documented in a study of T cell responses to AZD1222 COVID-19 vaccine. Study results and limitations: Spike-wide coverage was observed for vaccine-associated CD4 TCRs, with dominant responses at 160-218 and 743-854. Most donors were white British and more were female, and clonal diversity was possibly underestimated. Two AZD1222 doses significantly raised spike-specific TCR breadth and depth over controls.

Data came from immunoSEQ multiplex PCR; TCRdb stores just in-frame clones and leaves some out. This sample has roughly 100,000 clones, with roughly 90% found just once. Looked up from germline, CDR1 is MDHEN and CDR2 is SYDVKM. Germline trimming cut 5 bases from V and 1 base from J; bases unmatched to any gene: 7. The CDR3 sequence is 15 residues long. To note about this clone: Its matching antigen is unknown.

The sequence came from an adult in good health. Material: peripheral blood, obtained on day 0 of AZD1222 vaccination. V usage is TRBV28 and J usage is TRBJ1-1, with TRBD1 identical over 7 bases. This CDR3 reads CASSPPRTGNTEAFF. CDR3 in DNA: TGTGCCAGCAGTCCTCCGAGGACAGGGAACACTGAAGCTTTCTTT.